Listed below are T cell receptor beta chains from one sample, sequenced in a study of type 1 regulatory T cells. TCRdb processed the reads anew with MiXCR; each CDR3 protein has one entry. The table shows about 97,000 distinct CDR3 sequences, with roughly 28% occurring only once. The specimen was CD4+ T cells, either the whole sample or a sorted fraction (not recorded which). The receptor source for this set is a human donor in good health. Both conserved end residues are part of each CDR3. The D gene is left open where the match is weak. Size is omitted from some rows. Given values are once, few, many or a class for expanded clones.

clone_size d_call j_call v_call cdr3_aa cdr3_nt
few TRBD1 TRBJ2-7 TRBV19 CASRTGGNTYF TGTGCCAGTCGGACAGGGGGCAATACCTACTTC
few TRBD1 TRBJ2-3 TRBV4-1 CASSQRDRGRDTQYF TGCGCCAGCAGCCAAAGGGACAGGGGTAGAGATACGCAGTATTTT
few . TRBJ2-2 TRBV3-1 CASSQRRDVTGELFF TGTGCCAGCAGCCAGCGGCGGGACGTCACCGGGGAGCTGTTTTTT
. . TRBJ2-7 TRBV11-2 CASSEGGLQSSYEQYF TGTGCCAGCAGCGAGGGGGGGCTGCAAAGCTCCTACGAGCAGTACTTC
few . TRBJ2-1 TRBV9 CASSGNDRALQNEQFF TGTGCCAGCAGCGGGAACGACAGAGCATTGCAAAATGAGCAGTTCTTC
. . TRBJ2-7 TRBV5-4 CASSLKGSYEQYF TGTGCCAGCAGCTTAAAGGGATCCTACGAGCAGTACTTC
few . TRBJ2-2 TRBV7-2 CASSLAEGANTGELFF TGTGCCAGCAGCTTAGCGGAGGGGGCGAACACCGGGGAGCTGTTTTTT
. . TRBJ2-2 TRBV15 CATSSFARTDNTGELFF TGTGCCACCAGCAGCTTCGCCCGGACGGACAACACCGGGGAGCTGTTTTTT
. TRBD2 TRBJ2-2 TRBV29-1 CSVARSGRAGELFF TGCAGCGTGGCCCGTAGCGGGAGGGCCGGGGAGCTGTTTTTT
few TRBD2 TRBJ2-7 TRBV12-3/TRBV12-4 CASSLYSGSNEQYF TGTGCCAGCAGTTTGTATAGCGGGAGCAACGAGCAGTACTTC
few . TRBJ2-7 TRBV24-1 CATSPSGAYEQYF TGTGCCACCAGTCCCAGCGGTGCCTACGAGCAGTACTTC
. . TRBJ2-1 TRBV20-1 CSAIESPYNEQFF TGCAGTGCCATAGAGTCCCCCTACAATGAGCAGTTCTTC
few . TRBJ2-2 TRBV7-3 CASSQQEVTGELFF TGTGCCAGCAGCCAGCAGGAGGTCACCGGGGAGCTGTTTTTT
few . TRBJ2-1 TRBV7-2 CASRLPPDNEQFF TGTGCCAGCAGGTTACCACCCGACAATGAGCAGTTCTTC
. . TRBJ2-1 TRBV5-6 CASIVEDEFYNEQFF TGTGCCAGCATCGTAGAGGACGAATTCTACAATGAGCAGTTCTTC
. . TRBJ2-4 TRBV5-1 CASSQDAPRLKNIQYF TGCGCCAGCAGCCAGGACGCCCCAAGATTGAAAAACATTCAGTACTTC
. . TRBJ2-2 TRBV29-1 CSVLRGSNTGELFF TGCAGCGTGCTCAGGGGTTCGAACACCGGGGAGCTGTTTTTT
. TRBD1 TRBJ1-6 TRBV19 CASTDRSGHSPLHF TGTGCCAGTACGGACAGGTCGGGCCATTCACCCCTCCACTTT
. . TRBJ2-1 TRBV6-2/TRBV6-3 CASSRQSGNAEQFF TGTGCCAGCAGCCGCCAGTCAGGGAACGCTGAGCAGTTCTTC
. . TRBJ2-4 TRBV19 CASSMARGDIQYF TGTGCCAGTAGTATGGCCAGGGGCGACATTCAGTACTTC
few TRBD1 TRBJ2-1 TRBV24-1 CATSDARGTGGGSEQFF TGTGCCACCAGTGACGCACGCGGGACAGGGGGAGGGAGTGAGCAGTTCTTC
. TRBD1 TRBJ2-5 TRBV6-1 CASRGQGQETQYF TGTGCCAGCAGGGGACAGGGCCAAGAGACCCAGTACTTC
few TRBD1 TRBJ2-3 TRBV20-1 CSATGTGSTDTQYF TGCAGTGCCACCGGGACAGGGAGCACAGATACGCAGTATTTT
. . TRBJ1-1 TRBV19 CASSITANTEAFF TGTGCCAGTAGTATTACAGCGAACACTGAAGCTTTCTTT
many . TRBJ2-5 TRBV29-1 CSVGGSGPLTQYF TGCAGCGTTGGTGGGAGCGGCCCGTTGACCCAGTACTTC
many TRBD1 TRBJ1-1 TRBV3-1 CASSQTDRGQNTEAFF TGTGCCAGCAGCCAGACGGACAGGGGGCAGAACACTGAAGCTTTCTTT
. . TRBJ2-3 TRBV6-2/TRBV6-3 CASSYSADATDTQYF TGTGCCAGCAGTTACTCGGCGGACGCCACAGATACGCAGTATTTT
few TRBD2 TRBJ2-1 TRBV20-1 CRVLAGDRNEQFF TGCAGGGTTCTAGCGGGAGACCGTAATGAGCAGTTCTTC
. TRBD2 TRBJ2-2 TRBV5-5 CASRRPGTKNTGELFF TGTGCCAGCAGACGTCCCGGGACTAAGAACACCGGGGAGCTGTTTTTT